This T cell receptor beta chain was found in a study of T cell repertoires in cytomegalovirus infection. Study summary: From public TCR beta signatures came an indication of both CMV infection and matching HLA type. General study results and limits: Dominating the ex vivo response were TCR beta clonotypes that were CMV-specific and HLA-C-restricted. People with CMV and the relevant HLA were identified by cumulative public TCR beta family frequency.

This clonotype showed up many times. Antigen unknown. TCRdb re-called the reads with MiXCR, one entry per CDR3 protein. The sample holds 200,000 to 300,000 distinct CDR3 sequences, around 9% seen once. The CDR3 runs to 16 residues. V lost 4 bases and J lost 0; bases outside the gene matches: 8. The germline CDR1 and CDR2 sequences are SGHRS and YFSETQ. The J gene is TRBJ2-3, the V gene TRBV5-1; 7 nucleotides match TRBD1. The source of this sequence is a human donor in good health (CMV status not recorded). Some clones in this sample may be carry-over from other donors' samples. The specimen was PBMCs. The CDR3 nucleotides are TGCGCCAGCAGCCCGGGACAGCCGGCTAGCACAGATACGCAGTATTTT. It codes for CASSPGQPASTDTQYF.